The source of this T cell receptor (beta chain) is a study of blood T cell repertoires in COVID-19. Deletions cut 6 bases from V and 0 bases from J, with 6 bases between. Germline assignment: CDR1 MGHDK and CDR2 SYGVNS. The CDR3 contains 14 residues. Clones were read by immunoSEQ multiplex PCR, and TCRdb kept only the in-frame ones, dropping some. The sample includes 65,000 to 80,000 clones, nearly 90% of them seen just once. Sequenced input: peripheral blood. This sequence joins TRBV25-1 and TRBJ1-6, with D possibly matching TRBD1 (5 bases). The source is a man between 65 and 85 years old with active or convalescent COVID-19. The CDR3 sequence: CASRGDSYNSPLHF. In DNA, the CDR3 is TGTGCCAGCAGAGGGGACTCCTATAATTCACCCCTCCACTTT.